This T cell receptor (beta chain) was profiled in a study of regulatory T cells in long-lasting Graves disease. This sample's time point: newly diagnosed GD, antithyroid drugs for less than 3 months. Construction of the TCR library relied on RNA isolated from PBMCs. This clonotype was seen repeatedly, ten times or more. According to the study, TCR beta libraries were built with iRepertoire HTBI primers and CDR3-region Arm-PCR. One entry per CDR3 protein results from TCRdb running MiXCR on the multiplex PCR reads. The sample records roughly 530,000 distinct CDR3 sequences, roughly 16% being singletons. V shed 4 bases and J 5 bases; nucleotides not matched to a gene: 0. The CDR3 runs to 13 residues. Germline values: CDR1 SNHLY, CDR2 FYNNEI. These same records also appear under a second study, on T cells in Graves' hyperthyroidism and ophthalmopathy.

The TCR sequence derives from a woman aged 35 to 59 with Graves disease. This chain links TRBV2 with TRBJ2-2, with TRBD1 matching 8 bases. This sample comprised peripheral blood mononuclear cells (PBMCs), obtained at new diagnosis, from a patient treated with antithyroid drugs. The CDR3: CASSGTGTGELFF. The CDR3 DNA reads as TGTGCCAGCAGTGGGACAGGGACCGGGGAGCTGTTTTTT.